Included here is one T cell receptor (beta chain) sequence, with context. The target antigen is unknown. The V gene end was trimmed by 3 bases and the J gene end by 1 base; junction bases not matched to a gene: 9. The germline gives CDR1 MGHDK, CDR2 SYGVNS. The CDR3 extends over 17 amino acids. The data stem from a study of shared clonotypes between healthy human individuals. Study-wide findings and caveats: Some clonotypes were shared by all four sorted-subset donors, while others were not shared. The non-shared ones had lower generation probabilities than the shared ones. Sharing across four donors was highest in naive CD4 (roughly 5%) and lowest in memory CD8 (roughly 0.4%).

The genomic DNA of each subset was split evenly across several immunoSEQ plates. Sequenced by immunoSEQ multiplex PCR; TCRdb stores in-frame clones only, minus some. This table has roughly 1,600,000 clones, about 98.5% appearing once. The V call is TRBV25-1, the J call TRBJ2-5; the match to TRBD2 covers 9 bases. This clonotype originated in a man aged 25-45 years in good health. Sequenced material: naive CD4+ T cells sorted from blood. Subset given: CD45RA+ positively selected. The CDR3 spells CASSEGTSSGGQETQYF. The CDR3, as DNA: TGTGCCAGCAGTGAGGGGACTAGCTCGGGGGGCCAAGAGACCCAGTACTTC.